Below, 17 T cell receptor beta chains from the same sample are listed, as sequenced in a study of blood T cell repertoires in COVID-19 (dated by TCRdb to the early 2020s). The library relied on the immunoSEQ multiplex PCR assay. TCRdb mirrors the immuneACCESS table, restricted to in-frame sequences. Some clones are absent from its copies; in checked studies, under half trace to an unresolved V gene, and the reason for the others is unknown. The table for this sample lists approximately 92,000 clones; 82% of them were counted only once. The top ten hold approximately 18% of the sample. The sequencing sample was made of peripheral blood. The receptors stem from a man at least 80 years old with acute or convalescent COVID-19.

This clone has only one observation. The V call is TRBV6-2 or TRBV6-3, the J call TRBJ2-7, with TRBD2 identical over 7 bases. The junction had 6 bases not matched to a gene; V was cut back by 4 bases and J by 0 bases. The CDR3 runs 15 residues. CDR1 MNHEY and CDR2 SVGEGT come from the germline V gene. The CDR3 is CASSFGTISSYEQYF. CDR3 in DNA: TGTGCCAGCAGTTTCGGGACTATCTCCTCCTACGAGCAGTACTTC.

This clone was seen just once. The chain joins TRBV5-6 to TRBJ2-7; TRBD1 might be the D (6 bases). This CDR3 has 14 amino acids. V was clipped by 0 bases and J by 6 bases, with 13 bases between them. Germline CDR1 reads SGHDT; CDR2 reads YYEEEE. The CDR3 nucleotides read TGTGCCAGCAGCTTGGACCCAGGGGCCGGCGAGCAGTACTTC. It translates to CASSLDPGAGEQYF.

The chain combines TRBV9 with TRBJ2-2; 13 positions match TRBD2. CDR3 length: 14 amino acids. The ends lost 3 bases at V and 8 bases at J; junction bases unmatched: 1. In germline, CDR1 is SGDLS, CDR2 YYNGEE. The DNA of the CDR3 is TGTGCCAGCAGCGGGGGACTAGCGGGAGGGGAGCTGTTTTTT. It codes for CASSGGLAGGELFF.

This chain links TRBV2 with TRBJ1-6; 8 nucleotides line up with TRBD1. CDR1 is SNHLY, CDR2 FYNNEI, per germline. Trimming cost V 5 bases and J 9 bases; bases outside gene matches: 6. The CDR3 consists of 14 residues. DNA of the CDR3: TGTGCCAGCAGTCGACAGGGGAGAAGTTCACCCCTCCACTTT. It is translated as CASSRQGRSSPLHF.

The chain is built from TRBV5-1 and TRBJ1-1; D is unresolved. Germline lookup yields CDR1 SGHRS and CDR2 YFSETQ. The V end lost 0 bases, the J end lost 10 bases, and 13 bases lay between the germline ends. CDR3 length equals 13 residues. CDR3: CASSLEGGFGAFF. Written as DNA, the CDR3 is TGCGCCAGCAGCTTGGAAGGAGGATTCGGAGCTTTCTTT.

CDR3 in amino acids: CASSLYLGMTNEKLFF. The CDR3 DNA reads as TGTGCCAGCAGCTTGTATCTCGGGATGACTAATGAAAAACTGTTTTTT. The rearrangement joins TRBV5-5 to TRBJ1-4, with D hard to call. V was trimmed by 1 base and J by 2 bases, leaving 12 bases between them. The CDR3 spans 16 residues. Germline V gene sequence: CDR1 SGHKS, CDR2 YYEKEE (reference sequence).

The count of this clone is one. The genes are TRBV9 and TRBJ2-5; 8 positions match TRBD1. CDR3 length: 15 residues. Germline loops: CDR1 SGDLS, CDR2 YYNGEE. V was clipped by 3 bases and J by 5 bases; unmatched bases: 9. The CDR3 here is CASSASLRTGETQYF. CDR3 bases: TGTGCCAGCAGCGCCTCACTGCGGACAGGGGAGACCCAGTACTTC.

V usage is TRBV7-2 and J usage is TRBJ2-2, with TRBD1 identical over 10 bases. The CDR3 sequence is 16 residues long. CDR1 is SGHTA, CDR2 FQGNSA, per germline. Trimming cost V 2 bases and J 4 bases; bases outside gene matches: 4. CDR3 protein: CASSLSGTGVTGELFF. The CDR3, as DNA: TGTGCCAGCAGCTTAAGTGGGACAGGGGTCACCGGGGAGCTGTTTTTT.

This clone has only a few counts. V is TRBV18 and J is TRBJ2-5; D is uncertain. The germline V and J ends were trimmed by 4 bases and 5 bases, with 11 bases remaining between them. This CDR3 is built from 13 residues. Germline V lookup: CDR1 KGHSH, CDR2 LQKENI. The DNA for the CDR3 is TGTGCCAGCTCACTGGGTCCCAGGGAGACCCAGTACTTC. Its translation is CASSLGPRETQYF.

V is TRBV6-4 and J is TRBJ1-6; the D is unclear. Germline V lookup: CDR1 MRHNA, CDR2 SNTAGT. The germline V and J ends were trimmed by 6 bases and 7 bases, with 16 bases remaining between them. The CDR3 is made up of 15 amino acids. Here the CDR3 reads CASSPPGVLNSPLHF. The CDR3, as DNA: TGTGCCAGCAGCCCCCCCGGGGTCTTGAATTCACCCCTCCACTTT.

The chain recombines TRBV30 with TRBJ2-2, with D tentatively TRBD2 (7 bases). Germline loops: CDR1 GTSNPN, CDR2 SVGIG (reference sequence). Between the trimmed V and J ends, which lost 3 bases and 7 bases, there was a span of 15 bases. The CDR3 is made up of 14 amino acids. CDR3 residues: CAWRSGGAGGELFF. DNA of the CDR3: TGTGCCTGGAGAAGTGGGGGGGCAGGCGGGGAGCTGTTTTTT.

The chain uses TRBV28 and TRBJ1-1; 9 bases agree with TRBD1. The ends lost 7 bases at V and 5 bases at J; junction bases unmatched: 8. CDR3 length equals 14 residues. CDR1 and CDR2 (germline): MDHEN, SYDVKM. The CDR3 loop is CASKTGTGNTEAFF. The DNA of the CDR3 is TGTGCCAGCAAAACCGGGACAGGGAATACTGAAGCTTTCTTT.

The chain has TRBV6-1 and TRBJ2-7; D call uncertain. Trimming removed 3 bases at V and 4 bases at J, with 4 bases between. This CDR3 region has 11 residues. Germline CDR1 reads MNHNS; CDR2 reads SASEGT. CDR3 coding DNA: TGTGCCAGCAGTGATATATACGAGCAGTACTTC. It yields the protein CASSDIYEQYF.

The count of this clone is one. The chain carries TRBV28 and TRBJ1-1; 8 nucleotides line up with TRBD1. This CDR3 has 12 residues. V gave up 5 bases and J gave up 8 bases; unmatched junction bases: 4. Germline CDR1 MDHEN, CDR2 SYDVKM. This CDR3 reads CASSLRTGEAFF. The CDR3 DNA follows: TGTGCCAGCAGTCTTAGGACAGGGGAAGCTTTCTTT.

The chain recombines TRBV23-1 with TRBJ2-2; D gene unclear. TRBV23-1 is an ORF for which the function is uncertain. V lost 8 bases and J 4 bases, leaving 8 bases between the germline ends. The CDR3 consists of 12 residues. The CDR3 coding sequence is TGCGCCAGCTTCCCCCGCACCGGGGAGCTGTTTTTT. Amino acid sequence: CASFPRTGELFF.

This clone has just a few counts. This sequence joins TRBV1 and TRBJ2-1; no DNA check was done on the table's D call, TRBD2. TRBV1 is recorded as a pseudogene. The CDR3 runs to 15 residues. This CDR3 reads CTSSQDPRGAPGQFF. CDR3 coding DNA: TGCACCAGCAGCCAAGACCCCCGGGGGGCGCCCGGGCAGTTCTTC.

J is TRBJ1-2 and V is TRBV19; D is undetermined. Germline assignment: CDR1 LNHDA and CDR2 SQIVND (reference sequence). This CDR3 contains 12 residues. The V end lost 6 bases, the J end lost 3 bases, and 8 bases lay between the germline ends. The CDR3 region is CASRKRDYGYTF. The DNA of the CDR3 is TGTGCCAGTAGAAAGCGGGACTATGGCTACACCTTC.